These 25 T cell receptor beta chains share one sample of origin, sequenced in a study of cytomegalovirus exposure and HLA in healthy donors. The PCR ran on 60 Vbeta and 13 Jbeta primers. TCRdb's copy holds only in-frame clones and misses some; the assay was immunoSEQ multiplex PCR. The sample holds approximately 130,000 clones, about three quarters seen once. The sample consisted of PBMCs. The source of these receptors is a man over 45 in good health and CMV-seropositive.

This clone was recorded once. The V gene is TRBV5-4, the J gene TRBJ2-5, with TRBD1 matching over 10 bases. The J call is in doubt because the DNA end fits TRBJ2-7 better. Germline V gives CDR1 SGHNT, CDR2 YYREEE (reference sequence). CDR3 length: 14 amino acids. The chain's CDR3 is CASSWGQGFNEQYF. CDR3 DNA: TGTGCCAGCAGCTGGGGACAGGGGTTCAACGAGCAGTACTTC.

The CDR3 bases are TGTGCCAGCAGCGTGGGACAGGGAGAAACCGGGGAGCTGTTTTTT. This gives the protein CASSVGQGETGELFF. The rearrangement joins TRBV2 to TRBJ2-2; TRBD1 agrees at 9 bases. There are 15 residues in the CDR3. After removal of 6 bases from V and 5 bases from J, the junction contained 7 bases not matched to a gene. In germline, CDR1 is SNHLY, CDR2 FYNNEI.

The rearrangement links TRBV5-5 to TRBJ1-1; D not certain. This CDR3 region has 13 residues. Between the trimmed V and J ends, which lost 2 bases and 0 bases, there was a span of 5 bases. Germline V gives CDR1 SGHKS, CDR2 YYEKEE (reference sequence). The CDR3 reads CASSFGMNTEAFF. The CDR3, as DNA: TGTGCCAGCAGCTTCGGGATGAACACTGAAGCTTTCTTT.

The chain carries TRBV6-5 and TRBJ1-2; TRBD1 matches at 10 bases. Germline V CDR1 and CDR2: MNHEY, SVGAGI. There are 15 residues in the CDR3. Trimming cost V 5 bases and J 4 bases; bases outside gene matches: 7. The CDR3: CASSKPGQGSYGYTF. The CDR3 region has the DNA TGTGCCAGCAGTAAACCGGGACAGGGGAGCTATGGCTACACCTTC.

This clone was seen more than once but under ten times. The CDR3 loop is CASSVLAGWRGTGELFF. In DNA form, the CDR3 reads TGTGCCAGTAGTGTACTAGCGGGGTGGCGTGGCACCGGGGAGCTGTTTTTT. The chain joins TRBV19 to TRBJ2-2; 10 nucleotides match TRBD2. The CDR3 has 17 residues. Germline assignment: CDR1 LNHDA and CDR2 SQIVND (reference sequence). J gave up 4 bases and V 5 bases, and 10 bases lay outside the gene matches.

The chain uses TRBV6-1 and TRBJ1-5; D is uncertain. This CDR3 contains 15 residues. V was trimmed by 8 bases and J by 3 bases, leaving 17 bases between them. Germline CDR1 reads MNHNS; CDR2 reads SASEGT. CDR3 sequence: CASVRRAGNNQPQHF. The CDR3 coding sequence is TGTGCCAGCGTAAGAAGGGCGGGAAACAATCAGCCCCAGCATTTT.

DNA for the CDR3: TGTGCCATCTTTCCCAGTCATCGGGGGGGGAAGCTGTTTTTT. Its protein is CAIFPSHRGGKLFF. The chain combines TRBV6-1 with TRBJ2-2; TRBD2 matches 8 bases. This CDR3 comprises 14 residues. CDR1 MNHNS and CDR2 SASEGT come from the germline V gene. After removal of 10 bases from V and 12 bases from J, the junction contained 16 bases not matched to a gene.

By share of the sample, this clone is medium-sized. The chain is built from TRBV2 and TRBJ1-1, with 12 positions matching TRBD1. V trimming: 3 bases; J trimming: 4 bases; junction bases outside the gene matches: 9. Germline values: CDR1 SNHLY, CDR2 FYNNEI. The CDR3 contains 17 residues. CDR3 sequence: CASSDFRDRGRITEAFF. DNA of the CDR3: TGTGCCAGCAGTGATTTCCGGGACAGGGGGCGCATCACTGAAGCTTTCTTT. Looking up the rest from reference TRBV2 and TRBJ1-1 gives the full variable domain: EPEVTQTPSHQVTQMGQEVILRCVPISNHLYFYWYRQILGQKVEFLVSFYNNEISEKSEIFDDQFSVERPDGSNFTLKIRSTKLEDSAMYFCASSDFRDRGRITEAFFGQGTRLTVV.

This clone has just one count. This chain links TRBV19 with TRBJ2-7; D may be TRBD1 (6 bases). Germline V gene data show CDR1 as LNHDA and CDR2 as SQIVND (reference sequence). The germline V and J ends were trimmed by 8 bases and 0 bases, with 11 bases remaining between them. CDR3 size: 13 residues. The CDR3, as DNA: TGTGCCAGTCAGGGGATGGGCTCCTACGAGCAGTACTTC. As protein: CASQGMGSYEQYF.

The rearrangement joins TRBV29-1 to TRBJ1-1; TRBD1 agrees at 8 bases. V was pared by 6 bases and J by 5 bases, with 8 bases of the junction left unmatched. Germline CDR1 is SQVTM and CDR2 is ANQGSEA. The CDR3 is made up of 13 amino acids. The CDR3 DNA sequence: TGCAGCGTGCGACAGGGGTTTAATACTGAAGCTTTCTTT. Translated: CSVRQGFNTEAFF.

This rearrangement joins TRBV18 to TRBJ2-1, with a weak D call TRBD2 (5 bases). The CDR3 is 13 residues long. Per germline, CDR1 KGHSH and CDR2 LQKENI. Trimming took off 4 bases at V and 4 bases at J, with 8 bases between the two ends. The CDR3: CASSLSEYNEQFF. CDR3 DNA: TGTGCCAGCTCACTTAGCGAGTACAATGAGCAGTTCTTC.

This clone has just a few counts. The chain links TRBV7-9 to TRBJ1-2; 7 nucleotides line up with TRBD1. Losses at the gene ends were 2 bases for V and 0 bases for J; bases not matched to a gene: 6. Germline CDR1 reads SEHNR; CDR2 reads FQNEAQ (reference sequence). The CDR3 contains 16 residues. CDR3 in DNA: TGTGCCAGCAGCTTATCCGGGGACAGTGCTAACTATGGCTACACCTTC. Its protein product is CASSLSGDSANYGYTF.

This clone was detected a few times. The rearrangement uses TRBV6-5 and TRBJ2-2; 11 bases align to TRBD1. This CDR3 contains 15 residues. V lost 4 bases to trimming and J lost 4 bases; unmatched junction nucleotides: 2. In germline, CDR1 is MNHEY, CDR2 SVGAGI. The CDR3 sequence is CASSLGQGVTGELFF. CDR3 bases: TGTGCCAGCAGTTTGGGACAGGGGGTCACCGGGGAGCTGTTTTTT.

The chain employs TRBV28 and TRBJ1-5; D perhaps matches TRBD1 (5 bases). V dropped 6 bases and J dropped 3 bases, with 12 bases sitting between them. The CDR3 length is 14 residues. Per the germline V gene, CDR1 is MDHEN and CDR2 is SYDVKM. In DNA form, the CDR3 reads TGTGCCAGCAGCCAGGGAGGACCCAATCAGCCCCAGCATTTT. The encoded protein is CASSQGGPNQPQHF.

The rearrangement joins TRBV7-9 to TRBJ2-3; 9 bases fit TRBD1. Germline V gene sequence: CDR1 SEHNR, CDR2 FQNEAQ (reference sequence). V lost 4 bases, J lost 6 bases, and 8 bases stayed unmatched. CDR3 length: 15 amino acids. CDR3 coding DNA: TGTGCCAGCAGCTATGGGACAGGGCTAGCTGATACGCAGTATTTT. It specifies CASSYGTGLADTQYF. Filled out from reference TRBV7-9 and TRBJ2-3, the complete variable domain reads DTGVSQNPRHKITKRGQNVTFRCDPISEHNRLYWYRQTLGQGPEFLTYFQNEAQLEKSRLLSDRFSAERPKGSFSTLEIQRTEQGDSAMYLCASSYGTGLADTQYFGPGTRLTVL.

This chain joins TRBV11-3 and TRBJ2-5; D unresolved. Trimming stripped 0 bases from V and 0 bases from J, with 11 bases between. The germline gives CDR1 SGHNT, CDR2 YENEEA. The CDR3 totals 16 residues. CDR3 sequence: CASSLDPQKYQETQYF. The CDR3 region has the DNA TGTGCCAGCAGCTTAGATCCTCAGAAATACCAAGAGACCCAGTACTTC. Supplemented by reference TRBV11-3 and TRBJ2-5, the full variable domain reads EAGVVQSPRYKIIEKKQPVAFWCNPISGHNTLYWYLQNLGQGPELLIRYENEEAVDDSQLPKDRFSAERLKGVDSTLKIQPAELGDSAVYLCASSLDPQKYQETQYFGPGTRLLVL.

The V call is TRBV7-6, the J call TRBJ2-3; possibly TRBD2 for D (6 bases). Germline CDR1 and CDR2: SGHVS and FNYEAQ. Trimming took 1 base from V and 1 from J, leaving 9 bases between them. The CDR3 spans 15 residues. The DNA for the CDR3 is TGTGCCAGCAGCTTAGACACGGGGGGCACAGATACGCAGTATTTT. It yields the protein CASSLDTGGTDTQYF.

J is TRBJ2-7 and V is TRBV15; D possibly corresponds to TRBD1 (6 bases). V dropped 0 bases and J dropped 5 bases, with 14 bases sitting between them. Germline loops: CDR1 LNHNV, CDR2 YYDKDF (reference sequence). CDR3 length: 15 amino acids. The DNA of the CDR3 is TGTGCCACCAGCAGAGACCCGACAGGTCTCGACGAGCAGTACTTC. Protein sequence: CATSRDPTGLDEQYF.

J is TRBJ2-3 and V is TRBV4-1; 9 bases line up with TRBD2. CDR1 and CDR2 (germline): MGHRA, YSYEKL. The CDR3 is made up of 17 amino acids. J gave up 4 bases and V 0 bases, and 8 bases lay outside the gene matches. CDR3 region: CASSQEARGGPADTQYF. DNA for the CDR3: TGCGCCAGCAGCCAAGAGGCGCGGGGGGGCCCCGCAGATACGCAGTATTTT.

The rearrangement links TRBV19 to TRBJ1-2; 8 nucleotides match TRBD1. The CDR3 spans 16 residues. From germline, CDR1 is LNHDA and CDR2 SQIVND (reference sequence). V dropped 4 bases and J dropped 3; count of bases not matched to a gene: 10. The CDR3 DNA sequence: TGTGCCAGTAGTAGAGATTACAGGGGACAGGACTATGGCTACACCTTC. It is translated as CASSRDYRGQDYGYTF.

The sample holds a few counts of this clone. The chain recombines TRBV6-1 with TRBJ1-3; no clear D gene. CDR1 MNHNS and CDR2 SASEGT come from the germline V gene. The V gene lost 6 bases and the J gene lost 4 bases, with 16 bases spanning the gap. The CDR3 sequence is 15 residues long. CDR3 protein: CASRDPRTTGNTIYF. CDR3 DNA sequence: TGTGCCAGCAGGGATCCCCGGACTACAGGAAACACCATATATTTT.

The chain links TRBV4-2 to TRBJ2-1; the D is unclear. Germline V CDR1 and CDR2: LGHNA, YNFKEQ. The CDR3 consists of 15 residues. V was trimmed by 4 bases and J by 2 bases, leaving 12 bases between them. This CDR3 is CASSLQFTTYNEQFF. The DNA of the CDR3 is TGTGCCAGCAGCCTTCAGTTCACTACCTACAATGAGCAGTTCTTC.

The genes are TRBV6-5 and TRBJ1-1; D is ambiguous. V was cut by 7 bases and J by 0 bases, with 9 bases left in between. The CDR3 runs 13 residues. CDR1 and CDR2 from the germline V gene are MNHEY and SVGAGI. The CDR3 loop is CASNRKMNTEAFF. DNA for the CDR3: TGTGCCAGCAACAGAAAAATGAACACTGAAGCTTTCTTT.

This chain connects TRBV13 to TRBJ2-3; weak D call: TRBD1 (6 bases). The CDR3 runs to 16 residues. The germline V gene encodes CDR1 PRHDT and CDR2 FYEKMQ (reference sequence). V shed 5 bases and J shed 6 bases, with 21 bases lying between them. CDR3 sequence: CASSRDRAGVRDTQYF. In DNA, the CDR3 is TGTGCCAGCAGCCGAGACCGAGCAGGGGTCCGGGATACGCAGTATTTT. The full variable domain, in which reference TRBV13 and TRBJ2-3 provide the parts outside the CDR3, is AAGVIQSPRHLIKEKRETATLKCYPIPRHDTVYWYQQGPGQDPQFLISFYEKMQSDKGSIPDRFSAQQFSDYHSELNMSSLELGDSALYFCASSRDRAGVRDTQYFGPGTRLTVL.

CDR3 bases: TGCGCCAGCAGCCATCACCCAGGGGGGAACTACAATGAGCAGTTCTTC. The encoded protein is CASSHHPGGNYNEQFF. This chain joins TRBV4-1 and TRBJ2-1; maybe TRBD1 (7 bases). Germline CDR1 and CDR2: MGHRA and YSYEKL. V was pared by 3 bases and J by 3 bases, with 15 bases between. This CDR3 has 16 amino acids.